Each of the 14 T cell receptor beta chains below was sequenced from the same sample in a study of CD8 T cells in Susac syndrome. Roughly 0.45 to 1 ug RNA was reverse transcribed with random hexamers. TCRdb redid the calling of the immunoSEQ multiplex PCR reads with MiXCR, one entry per CDR3 protein. The sample records 120,000 or so distinct CDR3 sequences, 85% to 95% being singletons. Sequencing was performed on CD8+ T cells from PBMCs. Receptors were obtained from a human donor with Susac syndrome.

The chain recombines TRBV29-1 with TRBJ2-7; D is perhaps TRBD1 (5 bases). Germline-derived CDR1 and CDR2 are SQVTM and ANQGSEA. Trimming took off 2 bases at V and 6 bases at J, with 5 bases between the two ends. The CDR3 runs 10 residues. Here the CDR3 reads CSVEQGEQYF. CDR3 coding DNA: TGCAGCGTTGAACAGGGCGAGCAGTACTTC.

V and J are TRBV20-1 and TRBJ2-1; 8 nucleotides match TRBD2. Trimming took 0 bases from V and 6 from J; bases not matched to a gene: 10. Germline V gene data show CDR1 as DFQATT and CDR2 as SNEGSKA (reference sequence). There are 16 residues in the CDR3. CDR3 region: CSARDLTGGAGNEQFF. Here the CDR3 DNA reads TGCAGTGCTAGAGATCTGACGGGGGGGGCGGGCAATGAGCAGTTCTTC.

This chain connects TRBV27 to TRBJ2-3; TRBD2 agrees at 7 bases. The germline gives CDR1 MNHEY, CDR2 SMNVEV (reference sequence). This CDR3 has 16 amino acids. The ends lost 3 bases at V and 0 bases at J; junction bases unmatched: 6. The CDR3 here is CASSLGGSRSTDTQYF. DNA for the CDR3: TGTGCCAGCAGTTTGGGAGGGTCTAGAAGCACAGATACGCAGTATTTT.

This rearrangement joins TRBV12-3 or TRBV12-4 to TRBJ2-3; D unresolved. V was pared by 2 bases and J by 4 bases, with 4 bases between. This CDR3 is built from 12 residues. The CDR3 nucleotides are TGTGCCAGCAGTTTAAGCTCAGATACGCAGTATTTT. Its protein is CASSLSSDTQYF.

V and J are TRBV7-8 and TRBJ2-3, with D possibly being TRBD1 or TRBD2 (6 bases each). V lost 1 base, J lost 4 bases, and 12 bases lay in between. There are 15 residues in the CDR3. Germline V CDR1 and CDR2: SGHVS, FQNEAQ. DNA of the CDR3: TGTGCCAGCAGCTTAGTTAGGGGGGTCGCAGATACGCAGTATTTT. Translation gives CASSLVRGVADTQYF.

The chain has TRBV30 and TRBJ2-7; a weak D match, TRBD1 (6 bases). Germline V gene sequence: CDR1 GTSNPN, CDR2 SVGIG (reference sequence). This CDR3 is built from 13 residues. The V end was cut by 7 bases, the J end by 0 bases, with 13 bases between. CDR3 DNA sequence: TGTGCCTCAAGACGGGACAACTCCTACGAGCAGTACTTC. Translating it yields CASRRDNSYEQYF.

The CDR3 nucleotides are TGTGCCAGCAGCCCAACCCAAGGGGGGAACTATGGCTACACCTTC. Translating it yields CASSPTQGGNYGYTF. The rearrangement uses TRBV11-2 and TRBJ1-2, with D possibly matching TRBD1 (6 bases). Germline lookup yields CDR1 SGHAT and CDR2 FQNNGV. V lost 5 bases to trimming and J lost 2 bases, with 15 bases between them. The CDR3 loop spans 15 amino acids.

The chain carries TRBV9 and TRBJ1-2, with D perhaps TRBD1 (6 bases). Trimming pared 3 bases from V and 5 bases from J, leaving 17 bases between. Germline-derived CDR1 and CDR2 are SGDLS and YYNGEE. CDR3 length: 15 residues. This chain's CDR3 is CASSAGTFVTYGYTF. The CDR3 nucleotides are TGTGCCAGCAGCGCAGGGACATTCGTGACTTATGGCTACACCTTC.

The genes are TRBV29-1 and TRBJ2-5; TRBD1 or TRBD2 may be the D gene (5 bases each). This CDR3 has 13 amino acids. From germline, CDR1 is SQVTM and CDR2 ANQGSEA. Deletions cut 0 bases from V and 7 bases from J, with 12 bases between. In nucleotides, the CDR3 is TGCAGCGTTGAAGAGGGGACCCCGTGGACCCAGTACTTC. It codes for CSVEEGTPWTQYF.

This clonotype was recorded a few times. CDR3 loop: CASSGRQRAVGEQFF. The CDR3 coding sequence is TGTGCCAGCAGCGGGAGGCAGCGGGCGGTGGGTGAGCAGTTCTTC. The rearrangement joins TRBV7-9 to TRBJ2-1; D possibly corresponds to TRBD2 (6 bases). Germline CDR1 is SEHNR and CDR2 is FQNEAQ (reference sequence). This CDR3 comprises 15 residues. The V end lost 5 bases, the J end lost 9 bases, and 20 bases lay between the germline ends.

The J gene is TRBJ2-1, the V gene TRBV7-6; possibly TRBD2 for D (5 bases). V was pared by 3 bases and J by 9 bases, with 9 bases between. This CDR3 contains 12 residues. Germline V CDR1 and CDR2: SGHVS, FNYEAQ. DNA of the CDR3: TGTGCCAGCAGCTTGGTAGAGGGTGAGCAGTTCTTC. It is translated as CASSLVEGEQFF.

The table lists this clonotype with a count of one. The V gene is TRBV7-9, the J gene TRBJ2-3; the match to TRBD2 covers 7 bases. The CDR3 spans 15 residues. J lost 2 bases, V lost 3 bases, and 5 bases had no gene match. Per germline, CDR1 SEHNR and CDR2 FQNEAQ (reference sequence). Here the CDR3 reads CASSFSGTTTDTQYF. As DNA, the CDR3 is TGTGCCAGCAGCTTCTCCGGGACTACCACAGATACGCAGTATTTT.

The genes are TRBV12-3 or TRBV12-4 and TRBJ2-1; D is ambiguous. V was cut by 5 bases and J by 3 bases, with 5 bases left in between. This CDR3 comprises 12 residues. The CDR3 DNA reads as TGTGCCAGCAGTGACGGCTACAATGAGCAGTTCTTC. Translation gives CASSDGYNEQFF.

V gene TRBV2 combines with J gene TRBJ1-6; D remains ambiguous. CDR1 is SNHLY, CDR2 FYNNEI, per germline. This CDR3 spans 11 amino acids. The V and J ends lost 7 bases and 7 bases respectively, with 5 bases between them. The CDR3 reads CASNQNSPLHF. As DNA, the CDR3 is TGTGCCAGCAATCAGAATTCACCCCTCCACTTT. Looking up the rest from reference TRBV2 and TRBJ1-6 gives the full variable domain: EPEVTQTPSHQVTQMGQEVILRCVPISNHLYFYWYRQILGQKVEFLVSFYNNEISEKSEIFDDQFSVERPDGSNFTLKIRSTKLEDSAMYFCASNQNSPLHFGNGTRLTVT.